This T cell receptor (beta chain) was identified during a study of radiotherapy plus CTLA-4 blockade in lung cancer. Findings of the study overall: Among blood TCR repertoires after radiotherapy plus ipilimumab, tumor-derived clones expanded.

A note on this clone: Its target is unknown.

From germline, CDR1 is MNHNS and CDR2 SASEGT. Trimming took 2 bases from V and 2 from J, leaving 1 base between them. The CDR3 consists of 11 residues. This table comes from immunoSEQ multiplex PCR, and its TCRdb copy is limited to in-frame clones, with some not included. Found here are around 65,000 clones, roughly 77% of them singletons; the top ten hold approximately 4%. The sample here was peripheral blood, taken from a patient treated with radiotherapy plus ipilimumab. The rearrangement links TRBV6-1 to TRBJ2-7; the D is unclear. This sequence was found in a human donor with non-small cell lung cancer who had a complete response to radiotherapy plus ipilimumab. CDR3 amino acids: CASSETYEQYF. The CDR3 bases are TGTGCCAGCAGTGAAACCTACGAGCAGTACTTC.